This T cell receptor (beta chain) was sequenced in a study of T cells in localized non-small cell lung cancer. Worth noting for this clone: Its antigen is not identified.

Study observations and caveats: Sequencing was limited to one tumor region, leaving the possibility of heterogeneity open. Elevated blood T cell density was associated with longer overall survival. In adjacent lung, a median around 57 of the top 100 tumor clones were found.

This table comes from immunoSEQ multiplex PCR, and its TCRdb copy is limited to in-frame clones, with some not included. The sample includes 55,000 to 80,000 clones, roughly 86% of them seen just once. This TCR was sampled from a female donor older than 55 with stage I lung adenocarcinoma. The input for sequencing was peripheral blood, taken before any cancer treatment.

In nucleotides, the CDR3 is TGTGCCAGCAGCCGGCGAGGCAGTAACACCGGGGAGCTGTTTTTT. It specifies CASSRRGSNTGELFF. V usage is TRBV5-6 and J usage is TRBJ2-2; D is unclear. CDR3 length: 15 residues. The germline CDR1 and CDR2 sequences are SGHDT and YYEEEE. The V gene lost 4 bases and the J gene lost 2 bases, with 12 bases spanning the gap.